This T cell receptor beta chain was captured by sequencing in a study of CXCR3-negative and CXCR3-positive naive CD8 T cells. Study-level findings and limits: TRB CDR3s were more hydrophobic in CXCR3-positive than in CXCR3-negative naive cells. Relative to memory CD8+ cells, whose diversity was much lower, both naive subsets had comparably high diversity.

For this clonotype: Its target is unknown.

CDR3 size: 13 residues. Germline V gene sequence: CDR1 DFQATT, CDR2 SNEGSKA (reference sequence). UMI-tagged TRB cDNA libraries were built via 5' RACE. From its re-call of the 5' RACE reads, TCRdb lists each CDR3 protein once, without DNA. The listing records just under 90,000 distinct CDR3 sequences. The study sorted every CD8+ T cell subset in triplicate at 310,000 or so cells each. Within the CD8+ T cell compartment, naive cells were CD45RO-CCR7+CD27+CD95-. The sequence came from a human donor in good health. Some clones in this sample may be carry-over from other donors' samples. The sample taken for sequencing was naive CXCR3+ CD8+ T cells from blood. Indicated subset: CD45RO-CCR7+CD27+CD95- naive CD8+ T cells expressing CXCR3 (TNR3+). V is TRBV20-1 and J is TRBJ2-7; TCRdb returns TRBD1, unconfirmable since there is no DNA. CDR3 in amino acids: CSALPGQGGGQYF.